This TCR beta chain is drawn from a study of beta chain features in type 1 diabetes. The study reverse transcribed the entire isolated RNA, so it sequenced expressed TCRB transcripts. Sequenced by immunoSEQ multiplex PCR; TCRdb stores in-frame clones only, minus some. In the table there are a few hundred thousand clones, 11% of which are singletons. Regarding this clone: Its specificity is unknown.

Whole-study findings and limits: For Type 1 diabetes patients, all four CD4+ subsets carried TCRB CDR3s that were moderately but significantly shorter. The naive, central memory and Treg TCRB repertoires of patients appeared to be more similar to one another than those of healthy donors.

The sample was naive CD4+ T cells from blood. This receptor was identified in a man between 25 and 39 years old with type 1 diabetes.

CDR3 sequence: CASRTYRGKNSPLHF. The CDR3, as DNA: TGCGCCAGCAGGACCTACAGGGGTAAAAATTCACCCCTCCACTTT. The J gene is TRBJ1-6, the V gene TRBV4-1; 7 positions agree with TRBD1. The germline V gene encodes CDR1 MGHRA and CDR2 YSYEKL. Trimming cost V 6 bases and J 7 bases; bases outside gene matches: 9. The CDR3 totals 15 residues.